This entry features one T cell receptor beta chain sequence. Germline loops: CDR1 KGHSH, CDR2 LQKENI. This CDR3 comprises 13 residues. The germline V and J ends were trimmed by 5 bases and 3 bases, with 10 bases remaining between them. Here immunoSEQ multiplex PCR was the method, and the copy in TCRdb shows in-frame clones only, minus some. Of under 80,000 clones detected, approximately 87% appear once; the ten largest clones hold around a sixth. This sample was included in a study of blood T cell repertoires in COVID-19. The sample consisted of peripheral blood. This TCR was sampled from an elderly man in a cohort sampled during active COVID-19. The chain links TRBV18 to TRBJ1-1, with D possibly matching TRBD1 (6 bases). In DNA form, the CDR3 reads TGTGCCAGCTCATCCCGGACAGACACTGAAGCTTTCTTT. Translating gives CASSSRTDTEAFF. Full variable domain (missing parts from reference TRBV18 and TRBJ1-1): NAGVMQNPRHLVRRRGQEARLRCSPMKGHSHVYWYRQLPEEGLKFMVYLQKENIIDESGMPKERFSAEFPKEGPSILRIQQVVRGDSAAYFCASSSRTDTEAFFGQGTRLTVV.